This T cell receptor (beta chain) was found in a study of a mutant IDH1 vaccine in newly diagnosed glioma. Data came from immunoSEQ multiplex PCR; TCRdb stores just in-frame clones and leaves some out. The repertoire holds under 40,000 clones, with roughly 84% as singletons. Study-wide findings and caveats: Alterations occurring in top peripheral T cell clonotypes seemed unrelated to pseudoprogression.

This clone was observed a few times. What it recognizes is unknown. As to time point: week 47, end of study. All doses held 300 ug of mutant IDH1 20-mer peptide, with topical imiquimod. Eight vaccinations went to patients in weeks 1, 3, 5, 7, 11, 15, 19, 23. The sequence was obtained from a man aged 25 to 40 with glioma. The specimen comprised PBMCs, sampled from a glioma patient whose treatment included an IDH1 peptide vaccine.

The CDR3 DNA is TGTGCCAGCAGCTTGGGGACAGGGGTCACCGGGGAGCTGTTTTTT. It encodes CASSLGTGVTGELFF. V usage is TRBV11-3 and J usage is TRBJ2-2, with TRBD1 matching over 10 bases. CDR1 is SGHNT, CDR2 YENEEA, per germline. The CDR3 has 15 residues. Trimming removed 3 bases from V and 4 bases from J; junction bases left unmatched: 2.